This T cell receptor beta chain was recovered during a study of T cells in women clearing cervical HPV infection. Whole-study context: With HLA typing for only a few women, HLA confounding remains possible. Overall study results and limits: Cases carried less TRBV6-7 than controls: roughly 0.11% versus 0.16%. Effector/memory and HPV-specific T cells were not isolated, and association timing is unknown.

Details on this clone: Its antigen is not identified. The read ends 3 residues shy of where the CDR3 ends; the end is completed using the germline J gene.

Sequenced by immunoSEQ multiplex PCR; TCRdb stores in-frame clones only, minus some. This sample's table reports roughly 22,000 clones. Per germline, CDR1 SEHNR and CDR2 FQNEAQ (reference sequence). CDR3 size: 15 residues. The sequence came from a woman between 18 and 75 years old with a cervical HPV16 infection that either progressed to CIN3+ or cleared (not recorded which). Source material: blood buffy coat. The chain links TRBV7-9 to TRBJ1-2; no clear D. The CDR3 DNA, read in part, is TGTGCCAGCAGCTCGCTGCCAGGTACTCCTGATACC. Protein product: CASSSLPGTPDT. Given in full, the CDR3 is CASSSLPGTPDTYTF.